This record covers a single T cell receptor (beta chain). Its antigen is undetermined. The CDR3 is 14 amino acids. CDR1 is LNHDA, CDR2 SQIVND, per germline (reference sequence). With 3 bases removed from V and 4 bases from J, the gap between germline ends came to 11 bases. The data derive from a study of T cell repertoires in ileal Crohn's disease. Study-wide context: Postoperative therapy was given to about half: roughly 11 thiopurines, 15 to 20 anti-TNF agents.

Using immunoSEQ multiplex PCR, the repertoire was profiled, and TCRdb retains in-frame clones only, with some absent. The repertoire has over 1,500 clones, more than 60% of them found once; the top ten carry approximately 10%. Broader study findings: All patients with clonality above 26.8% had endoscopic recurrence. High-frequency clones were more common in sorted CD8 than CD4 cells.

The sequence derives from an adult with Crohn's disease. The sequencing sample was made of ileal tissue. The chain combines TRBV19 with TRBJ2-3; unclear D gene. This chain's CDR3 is CASSMASYSDTQYF. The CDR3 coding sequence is TGTGCCAGTAGTATGGCCAGTTATTCAGATACGCAGTATTTT.